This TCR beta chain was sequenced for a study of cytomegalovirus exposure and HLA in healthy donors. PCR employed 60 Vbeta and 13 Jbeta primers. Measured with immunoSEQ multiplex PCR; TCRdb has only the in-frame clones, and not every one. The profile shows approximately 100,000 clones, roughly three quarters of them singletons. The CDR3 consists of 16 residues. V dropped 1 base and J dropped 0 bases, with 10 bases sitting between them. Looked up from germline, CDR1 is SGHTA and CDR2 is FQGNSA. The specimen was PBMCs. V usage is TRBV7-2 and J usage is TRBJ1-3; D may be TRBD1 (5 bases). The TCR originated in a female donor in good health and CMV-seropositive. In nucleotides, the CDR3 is TGTGCCAGCAGCTTAGGACAGTTGAGCTCTGGAAACACCATATATTTT. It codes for CASSLGQLSSGNTIYF.